Listed below are T cell receptor beta chains from one sample, sequenced in a study of sequential checkpoint blockade in melanoma. Data came from immunoSEQ multiplex PCR; TCRdb stores just in-frame clones and leaves some out. The data contain around 18,000 clones, 55% to 70% of them singletons. The material was CD8+ T cells sorted from blood (inferred from file names), obtained from a patient given nivolumab and ipilimumab in sequence. The source is a human donor with melanoma. Both conserved end residues are part of each CDR3. Each record gives: clone size, J gene, V gene, D gene, CDR3 DNA, CDR3 protein. D genes are given only for firm matches. Size tells how often a clone was seen (once, few, many) or the class of an expanded clone, and some rows leave it out.

>few|TRBJ1-5|TRBV6-9|NA
TGTGCCAGCAGTCGACAGCCAGCCAATCAGCCCCAGCATTTT
CASSRQPANQPQHF
>NA|TRBJ1-5|TRBV7-9|NA
TGTGCCAGCCGCGGGGGGGGAAGCAATCAGCCCCAGCATTTT
CASRGGGSNQPQHF
>NA|TRBJ2-3|TRBV9|TRBD1
TGTGCCAGCAGCGTAAGTCCAGCGCGACAGGGTTCCCCAGATACGCAGTATTTT
CASSVSPARQGSPDTQYF
>NA|TRBJ2-5|TRBV7-9|TRBD2
TGTGCCAGCAGCTTCCCGACTAGCGGGGAAGAGACCCAGTACTTC
CASSFPTSGEETQYF
>NA|TRBJ2-1|TRBV7-9|TRBD2
TGTGCCAGCAGCCCCCGGACTAGCGGGAAGTACAATGAGCAGTTCTTC
CASSPRTSGKYNEQFF
>medium-sized|TRBJ2-1|TRBV5-6|NA
TGTGCCAGCAGCCTGGACACAAATGAGCAGTTCTTC
CASSLDTNEQFF
>NA|TRBJ2-3|TRBV5-6|NA
TGTGCCAGCAGCCTACAGGGAGATACGCAGTATTTT
CASSLQGDTQYF
>NA|TRBJ1-5|TRBV5-1|TRBD1
TGCGCCAGCAGCTTGGGAGGGGGCTATCAGCCCCAGCATTTT
CASSLGGGYQPQHF
>few|TRBJ1-5|TRBV6-5|NA
TGTGCCAGCAGGGACATCAACCATAGCAATCAGCCCCAGCATTTT
CASRDINHSNQPQHF
>NA|TRBJ2-6|TRBV15|NA
TGTGCCACCAGCAGAGACAGGGCCTCTGGGGCCAACGTCCTGACTTTC
CATSRDRASGANVLTF
>NA|TRBJ2-3|TRBV9|NA
TGTGCCAGCAGCGAACCGGGACTGGGCACAGATACGCAGTATTTT
CASSEPGLGTDTQYF
>few|TRBJ2-7|TRBV6-6|NA
TGTGCCAGCAGTTACGGGGGGAACGAGCAGTACTTC
CASSYGGNEQYF
>NA|TRBJ2-1|TRBV28|NA
TGTGCCAGCAGTTTAGAGGCGTTCGGCGGTAAGAGTGAGCAGTTCTTC
CASSLEAFGGKSEQFF
>NA|TRBJ1-5|TRBV4-1|NA
TGCGCCAGCAGCCTCCTACCGGGTACTTATCAGCCCCAGCATTTT
CASSLLPGTYQPQHF
>NA|TRBJ2-7|TRBV7-3|TRBD2
TGTGCCAGCAGCACCTCGGGAGGCGCTCCCTACGAGCAGTACTTC
CASSTSGGAPYEQYF